This is a list of T cell receptor beta chains from one sample in a study of blood T cell repertoires in COVID-19. Data came from immunoSEQ multiplex PCR; TCRdb stores just in-frame clones and leaves some out. The sample includes a few hundred thousand clones, approximately 91% of them seen just once. Material for sequencing was peripheral blood. These receptors were taken from a man younger than 35 with active or convalescent COVID-19. Both conserved end residues are part of each CDR3. D genes are given only for firm matches. Size values are once, few and many counts, or a class for expanded clones, and some rows have none.

d_gene,j_gene,v_gene,abundance,CDR3aa,CDR3nt
NA,TRBJ2-5,TRBV6-9,NA,CASSLNSLVKSTSTQETQYF,TGTGCCAGCAGTCTAAACTCCCTGGTTAAGTCGACATCAACCCAAGAGACCCAGTACTTC
NA,TRBJ1-5,TRBV5-1,NA,CASSLEGSYSNQPQHF,TGCGCCAGCAGCTTGGAAGGGAGTTATAGCAATCAGCCCCAGCATTTT
NA,TRBJ1-2,TRBV10-3,few,CAISEYGQGHYGYTF,TGTGCCATCAGTGAGTATGGCCAGGGGCACTATGGCTACACCTTC
NA,TRBJ1-2,TRBV5-4,NA,CASSRGTTYGYTF,TGTGCCAGCAGCAGGGGGACAACCTATGGCTACACCTTC
TRBD1,TRBJ2-2,TRBV29-1,NA,CSASRGQNTGELFF,TGCAGCGCGTCCAGGGGGCAGAACACCGGGGAGCTGTTTTTT
NA,TRBJ2-1,TRBV5-1,NA,CASSLATSSYNEQFF,TGCGCCAGCAGCTTGGCCACAAGTTCCTACAATGAGCAGTTCTTC
NA,TRBJ1-2,TRBV5-4,NA,CASSPTTQGAGYGYTF,TGTGCCAGCAGCCCGACCACACAGGGTGCGGGCTATGGCTACACCTTC
TRBD1,TRBJ2-7,TRBV12-5,NA,CASGPSDRGEQYF,TGTGCTAGTGGACCCTCTGACAGGGGCGAGCAGTACTTC
TRBD1,TRBJ1-5,TRBV10-3,NA,CAISPDRDQPQHF,TGTGCCATCAGTCCCGACAGGGATCAGCCCCAGCATTTT
NA,TRBJ1-2,TRBV19,NA,CASSPGRQTYGYTF,TGTGCCAGTAGTCCGGGTAGGCAGACGTATGGCTACACCTTC
NA,TRBJ2-1,TRBV20-1,NA,CSAPKLNEQFF,TGCAGTGCTCCTAAATTGAATGAGCAGTTCTTC
TRBD2,TRBJ2-2,TRBV6-2/TRBV6-3,NA,CASSYSGLNTGELFF,TGTGCCAGCAGTTACTCGGGACTAAACACCGGGGAGCTGTTTTTT
TRBD1,TRBJ1-5,TRBV5-6,NA,CASSPHSDRLNQPQHF,TGTGCCAGCAGCCCCCACTCGGACAGGCTCAATCAGCCCCAGCATTTT
TRBD1,TRBJ1-6,TRBV7-8,few,CASKPGQGPSSSYNSPLHF,TGTGCCAGCAAACCGGGACAGGGCCCTTCGAGCTCCTATAATTCACCCCTCCACTTT
TRBD2,TRBJ2-1,TRBV3-1/TRBV3-2,NA,CASSPSPGTTAYNEQFF,TGTGCCAGCAGCCCCAGCCCCGGGACTACGGCCTACAATGAGCAGTTCTTC
TRBD1,TRBJ1-3,TRBV19,once,CASSLNRGGFGNTIYF,TGTGCCAGTAGCCTCAACAGGGGAGGCTTTGGAAACACCATATATTTT
NA,TRBJ2-7,TRBV10-3,NA,CAISDSYEQYF,TGTGCCATCAGTGACAGCTACGAGCAGTACTTC
TRBD1,TRBJ1-2,TRBV14,once,CASSQKRDSWYYGYTF,TGTGCCAGCAGCCAGAAAAGGGACAGCTGGTACTATGGCTACACCTTC
NA,TRBJ2-6,TRBV6-1,many,CASSDGSGANVLTF,TGTGCCAGCAGTGACGGCTCTGGGGCCAACGTCCTGACTTTC
NA,TRBJ1-5,TRBV24-1,NA,CATSDHRTVRQGQPQHF,TGTGCCACCAGTGACCACCGTACAGTGCGTCAGGGTCAGCCCCAGCATTTT
NA,TRBJ1-1,TRBV5-4,NA,CASSIVNTEAFF,TGTGCCAGCAGCATAGTGAACACTGAAGCTTTCTTT
TRBD2,TRBJ2-7,TRBV29-1,NA,CSVEGGGGYEQYF,TGCAGCGTTGAAGGCGGGGGGGGCTACGAGCAGTACTTC
NA,TRBJ1-2,TRBV5-4,few,CASSSPGGGAGYGYTF,TGTGCCAGCAGCTCCCCGGGCGGGGGCGCGGGCTATGGCTACACCTTC
TRBD2,TRBJ2-1,TRBV15,NA,CATSIGTSGYNEQFF,TGTGCCACCAGCATTGGGACTAGCGGCTACAATGAGCAGTTCTTC
TRBD1,TRBJ1-2,TRBV4-1,NA,CASSQPGTARGYTF,TGCGCCAGCAGCCAACCCGGGACAGCTAGGGGCTACACCTTC
TRBD1,TRBJ1-5,TRBV2,NA,CASTQQGGTGLQPQHF,TGTGCCAGCACCCAACAGGGGGGGACAGGGCTTCAGCCCCAGCATTTT
TRBD1,TRBJ1-4,TRBV4-1,NA,CASSQEQGDQKLFF,TGCGCCAGCAGCCAAGAACAGGGGGATCAAAAACTGTTTTTT
NA,TRBJ2-7,TRBV11-2,NA,CASRPSPASSYEQYF,TGTGCCAGCAGACCCAGTCCAGCGAGCTCCTACGAGCAGTACTTC
NA,TRBJ2-6,TRBV7-2,NA,CAGGRMVLSGANVLTF,TGTGCCGGCGGGCGGATGGTGCTCTCTGGGGCCAACGTCCTGACTTTC
NA,TRBJ2-6,TRBV2,NA,CASSDYGANVLTF,TGTGCCAGCAGTGACTATGGGGCCAACGTCCTGACTTTC
TRBD2,TRBJ2-7,TRBV19,NA,CASTPGSGGTYEQYF,TGTGCCAGTACCCCGGGATCGGGGGGGACCTACGAGCAGTACTTC
TRBD2,TRBJ2-3,TRBV9,NA,CASSVGVAGSTDTQYF,TGTGCCAGCAGCGTAGGAGTAGCGGGGAGCACAGATACGCAGTATTTT
TRBD1,TRBJ1-6,TRBV4-3,NA,CASSQERTGAAPLHF,TGCGCCAGCAGCCAAGAGCGGACAGGTGCGGCACCCCTCCACTTT
NA,TRBJ1-2,TRBV14,NA,CASSQARVSGYTF,TGTGCCAGCAGCCAAGCCCGCGTGTCTGGCTACACCTTC
NA,TRBJ1-2,TRBV5-1,NA,CASSLGQDIYGYTF,TGCGCCAGCAGCTTGGGTCAGGATATCTATGGCTACACCTTC
NA,TRBJ1-5,TRBV15,NA,CATSRAGFNQPQHF,TGTGCCACCAGCAGGGCAGGGTTCAATCAGCCCCAGCATTTT
NA,TRBJ1-2,TRBV9,NA,CASSVGAAEHLYGYTF,TGTGCCAGCAGCGTAGGGGCAGCCGAACACCTATATGGCTACACCTTC
TRBD2,TRBJ2-3,TRBV5-1,NA,CASSLGASGSSTDTQYF,TGCGCCAGCAGCTTGGGGGCTAGCGGCTCTAGCACAGATACGCAGTATTTT
TRBD1,TRBJ1-1,TRBV5-1,NA,CASSHLDRGDTEAFF,TGCGCCAGCAGCCATCTGGACAGGGGGGACACTGAAGCTTTCTTT
NA,TRBJ1-1,TRBV6-2/TRBV6-3,NA,CASSYIRRGAGNTEAFF,TGTGCCAGCAGTTACATCCGGCGGGGGGCGGGTAACACTGAAGCTTTCTTT
TRBD1,TRBJ2-7,TRBV7-2,NA,CASSEQGALAYEQYF,TGTGCCAGCAGCGAACAGGGGGCGCTAGCCTACGAGCAGTACTTC
TRBD2,TRBJ2-1,TRBV5-1,NA,CASSLVQGLQRGGNEQFF,TGCGCCAGCAGCTTGGTTCAGGGGCTACAGCGGGGGGGCAATGAGCAGTTCTTC
NA,TRBJ2-7,TRBV2,NA,CASRADSYEQYF,TGTGCCAGCAGAGCGGACAGCTACGAGCAGTACTTC
NA,TRBJ2-3,TRBV18,NA,CASSLSGRGLDTQYF,TGTGCCAGCTCACTTAGTGGGCGGGGTCTGGATACGCAGTATTTT
TRBD1,TRBJ2-7,TRBV3-1/TRBV3-2,NA,CASSPNPGQGPEQYF,TGTGCCAGCAGCCCCAACCCGGGACAGGGTCCCGAGCAGTACTTC
TRBD2,TRBJ2-1,TRBV7-6,once,CASSLVGTSGNEQFF,TGTGCCAGCAGCTTAGTTGGGACTAGCGGGAATGAGCAGTTCTTC
NA,TRBJ1-4,TRBV12-5,NA,CASGLSWGGRLFF,TGTGCTAGTGGTTTGAGCTGGGGAGGAAGACTGTTTTTT